These 2 T cell receptor beta chains share one sample of origin, sequenced in a study of blood T cell repertoires in COVID-19. Here immunoSEQ multiplex PCR was the method, and the copy in TCRdb shows in-frame clones only, minus some. Here the sample spans around 380,000 clones, more than 65% being singletons. The sequenced sample was peripheral blood. These receptors were obtained from a human donor with acute or convalescent COVID-19. The donor label of this sample is uncertain.

The genes are TRBV29-1 and TRBJ2-5; D is perhaps TRBD2 (5 bases). Per the germline V gene, CDR1 is SQVTM and CDR2 is ANQGSEA. The CDR3 consists of 12 residues. V dropped 4 bases and J dropped 4 bases, with 10 bases sitting between them. The CDR3 DNA is TGCAGCGTTGGAGAGCTAGCAGAGACCCAGTACTTC. Amino acid sequence: CSVGELAETQYF. The whole variable domain, filled in from reference TRBV29-1 and TRBJ2-5, reads SAVISQKPSRDICQRGTSLTIQCQVDSQVTMMFWYRQQPGQSLTLIATANQGSEATYESGFVIDKFPISRPNLTFSTLTVSNMSPEDSSIYLCSVGELAETQYFGPGTRLLVL.

A single count supports this clone. The chain recombines TRBV28 with TRBJ1-2; a possible D gene is TRBD1 (6 bases). The CDR3 has 17 amino acids. Trimming took 4 bases from V and 6 from J, leaving 24 bases between them. CDR1 and CDR2 from the germline V gene are MDHEN and SYDVKM. CDR3 in amino acids: CASSSEMGHATIDGYTF. In DNA, the CDR3 is TGTGCCAGCAGTTCCGAAATGGGACATGCGACGATTGATGGCTACACCTTC.